The present T cell receptor beta chain was sequenced within a study of blood T cells in healthy people across ages. Findings and caveats of the study: Since the PBMCs were unsorted, naive and antigen-experienced cells could not be conclusively compared.

Through a sample-barcoded 5' primer and a J-beta primer mix, a second PCR was run for 7 to 11 cycles. In TCRdb, the 5' RACE reads were re-called with MiXCR into one record per CDR3 protein. The table includes fewer than 700,000 distinct CDR3 sequences, 40% to 50% detected once. The CDR3 sequence is 12 residues long. Collection of roughly 9.8 milliliters of peripheral blood was performed for each donor. Remarks on this clonotype: Its antigen remains unknown. Relative to the germline gene, one junction end is altered; a read error may explain this.

The rearrangement links TRBV12-3 or TRBV12-4 to TRBJ2-1; weak D call: TRBD2 (6 bases). The receptor's source is an elderly man in good health. Material for sequencing was blood. The CDR3 DNA reads as TGTGCCGGCAGTTCGGGACTCAATGAGCAGTTCTTC. Its protein product is CAGSSGLNEQFF.